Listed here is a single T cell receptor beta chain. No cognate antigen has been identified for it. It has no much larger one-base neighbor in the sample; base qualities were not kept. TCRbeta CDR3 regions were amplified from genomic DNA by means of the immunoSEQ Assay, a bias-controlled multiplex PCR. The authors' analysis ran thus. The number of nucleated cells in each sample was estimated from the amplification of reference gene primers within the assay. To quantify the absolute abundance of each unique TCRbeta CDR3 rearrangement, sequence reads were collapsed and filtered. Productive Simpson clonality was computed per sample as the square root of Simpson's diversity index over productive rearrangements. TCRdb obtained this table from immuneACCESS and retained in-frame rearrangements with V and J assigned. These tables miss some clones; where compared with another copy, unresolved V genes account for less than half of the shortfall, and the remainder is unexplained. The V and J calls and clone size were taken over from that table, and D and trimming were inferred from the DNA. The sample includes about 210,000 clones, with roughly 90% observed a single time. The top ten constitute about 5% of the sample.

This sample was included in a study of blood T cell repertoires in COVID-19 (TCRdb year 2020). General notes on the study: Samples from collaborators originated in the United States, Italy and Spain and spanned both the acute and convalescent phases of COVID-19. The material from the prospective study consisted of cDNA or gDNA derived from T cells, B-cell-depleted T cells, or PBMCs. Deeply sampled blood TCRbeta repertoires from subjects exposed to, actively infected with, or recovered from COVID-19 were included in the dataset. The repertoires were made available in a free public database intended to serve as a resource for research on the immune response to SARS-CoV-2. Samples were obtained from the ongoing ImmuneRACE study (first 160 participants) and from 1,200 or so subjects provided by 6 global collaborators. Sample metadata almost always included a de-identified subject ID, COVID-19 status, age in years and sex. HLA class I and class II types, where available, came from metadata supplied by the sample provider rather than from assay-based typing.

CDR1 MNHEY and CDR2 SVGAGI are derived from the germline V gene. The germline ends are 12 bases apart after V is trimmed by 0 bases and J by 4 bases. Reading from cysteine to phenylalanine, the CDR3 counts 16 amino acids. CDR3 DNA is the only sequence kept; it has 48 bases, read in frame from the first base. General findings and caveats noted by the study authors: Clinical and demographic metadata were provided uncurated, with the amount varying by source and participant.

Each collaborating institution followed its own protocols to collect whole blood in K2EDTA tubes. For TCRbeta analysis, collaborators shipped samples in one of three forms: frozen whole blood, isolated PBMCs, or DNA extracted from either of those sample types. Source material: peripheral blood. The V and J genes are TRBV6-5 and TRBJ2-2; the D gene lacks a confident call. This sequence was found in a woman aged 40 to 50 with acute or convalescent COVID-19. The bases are TGTGCCAGCAGTTACTCTAGCACCGGAGCCACCGGGGAGCTGTTTTTT. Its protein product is CASSYSSTGATGELFF.